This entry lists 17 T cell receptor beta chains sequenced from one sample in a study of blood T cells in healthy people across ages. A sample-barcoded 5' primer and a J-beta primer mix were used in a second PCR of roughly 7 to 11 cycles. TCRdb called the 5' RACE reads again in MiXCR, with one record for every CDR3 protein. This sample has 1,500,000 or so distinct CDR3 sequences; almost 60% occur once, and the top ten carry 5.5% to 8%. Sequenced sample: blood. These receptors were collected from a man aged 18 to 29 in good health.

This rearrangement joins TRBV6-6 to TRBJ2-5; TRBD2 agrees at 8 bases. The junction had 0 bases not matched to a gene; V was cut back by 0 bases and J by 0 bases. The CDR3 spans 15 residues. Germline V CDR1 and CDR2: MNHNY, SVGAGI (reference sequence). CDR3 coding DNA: TGTGCCAGCAGTTACTCGACTAGCGACCAAGAGACCCAGTACTTC. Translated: CASSYSTSDQETQYF.

CDR3 bases: TGCGCCAGCAGCCAAGACGGGGGCCGGGAGCTGTTTTTT. The encoded protein is CASSQDGGRELFF. V is TRBV4-3 and J is TRBJ2-2; D is tentatively TRBD1 or TRBD2 (6 bases each). Trimming removed 0 bases at V and 9 bases at J, with 8 bases between. From germline, CDR1 is LGHNA and CDR2 YSLEER. CDR3 length: 13 amino acids.

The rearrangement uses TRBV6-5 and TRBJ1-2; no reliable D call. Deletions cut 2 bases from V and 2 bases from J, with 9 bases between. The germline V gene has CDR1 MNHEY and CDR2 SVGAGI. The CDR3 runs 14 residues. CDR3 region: CASSYTTGNYGYTF. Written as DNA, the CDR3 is TGTGCCAGCAGTTACACCACTGGAAACTATGGCTACACCTTC.

CDR3 region: CASSRPGGALVDTQYF. DNA of the CDR3: TGTGCCAGCAGCCGCCCTGGCGGGGCCCTCGTGGATACGCAGTATTTT. The rearrangement joins TRBV3-1 to TRBJ2-3, with TRBD2 as a possible D gene (6 bases). V shed 4 bases and J shed 6 bases, with 20 bases lying between them. The V gene's germline CDR1 is LGHDT and CDR2 YNNKEL (reference sequence). The length of the CDR3 is 16 residues.

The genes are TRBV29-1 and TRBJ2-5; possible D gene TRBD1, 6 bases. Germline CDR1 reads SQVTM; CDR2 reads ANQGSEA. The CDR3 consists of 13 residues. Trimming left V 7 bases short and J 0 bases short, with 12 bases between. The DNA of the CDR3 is TGCAGCGCCGGACAGAGTAACCAAGAGACCCAGTACTTC. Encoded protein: CSAGQSNQETQYF.

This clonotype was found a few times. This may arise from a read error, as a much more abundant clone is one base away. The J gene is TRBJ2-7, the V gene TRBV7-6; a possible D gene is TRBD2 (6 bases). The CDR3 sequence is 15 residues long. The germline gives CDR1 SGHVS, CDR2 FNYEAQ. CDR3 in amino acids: CASSLEEGFSCEQYF. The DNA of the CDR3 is TGTGCCAGCAGCTTAGAGGAGGGTTTCTCCTGCGAGCAGTACTTC.

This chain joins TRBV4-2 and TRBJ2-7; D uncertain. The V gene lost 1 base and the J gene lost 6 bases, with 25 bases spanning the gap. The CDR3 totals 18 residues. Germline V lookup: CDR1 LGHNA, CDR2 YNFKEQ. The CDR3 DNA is TGTGCCAGCAGCCAAGTGTTCATTACTTCCGCCGCCTTCGGCGAGCAGTACTTC. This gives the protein CASSQVFITSAAFGEQYF.

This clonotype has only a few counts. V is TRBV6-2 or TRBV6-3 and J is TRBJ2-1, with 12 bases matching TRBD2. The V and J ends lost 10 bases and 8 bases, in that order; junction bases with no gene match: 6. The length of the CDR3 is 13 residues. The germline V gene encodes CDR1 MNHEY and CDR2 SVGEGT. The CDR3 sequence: CATLAGGPHEQFF. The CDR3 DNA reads TGTGCCACCCTAGCGGGAGGGCCTCATGAGCAGTTCTTC.

CDR3 residues: CASSQDPIPFANEQFF. CDR3 bases: TGTGCCAGCAGCCAAGATCCGATTCCCTTTGCGAATGAGCAGTTCTTC. J is TRBJ2-1 and V is TRBV14; D is unclear. V lost 0 bases and J lost 7, with 16 bases in between. This CDR3 comprises 16 residues. CDR1 and CDR2 (germline): SGHDN, FVKESK.

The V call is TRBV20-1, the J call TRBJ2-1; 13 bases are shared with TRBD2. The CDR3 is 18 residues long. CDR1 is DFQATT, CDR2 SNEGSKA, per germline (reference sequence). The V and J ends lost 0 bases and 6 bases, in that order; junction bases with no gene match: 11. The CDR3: CSARDRRLAGGTTNEQFF. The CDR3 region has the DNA TGCAGTGCTAGAGATCGTAGACTAGCGGGAGGTACAACCAATGAGCAGTTCTTC.

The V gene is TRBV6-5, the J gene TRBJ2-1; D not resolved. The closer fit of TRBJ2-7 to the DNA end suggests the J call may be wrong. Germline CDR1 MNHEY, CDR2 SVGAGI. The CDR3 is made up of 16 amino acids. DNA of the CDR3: TGTGCCAGCAGTTTCAGATATCAGAGCTCCTACAATGAGCAGTACTTC. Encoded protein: CASSFRYQSSYNEQYF.

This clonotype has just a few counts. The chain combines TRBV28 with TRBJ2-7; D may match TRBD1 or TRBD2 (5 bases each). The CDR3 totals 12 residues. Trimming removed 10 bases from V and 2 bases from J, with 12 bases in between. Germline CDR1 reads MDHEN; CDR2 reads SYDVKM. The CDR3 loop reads CATRDPAYEQYF. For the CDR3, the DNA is TGTGCCACCCGGGACCCTGCCTACGAGCAGTACTTC.

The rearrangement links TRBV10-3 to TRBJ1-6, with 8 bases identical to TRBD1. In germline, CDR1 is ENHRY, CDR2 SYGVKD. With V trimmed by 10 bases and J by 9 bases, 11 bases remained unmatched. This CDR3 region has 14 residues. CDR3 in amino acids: CATDDGQGGSPLHF. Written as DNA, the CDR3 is TGTGCCACCGATGACGGACAGGGTGGTTCACCCCTCCACTTT.

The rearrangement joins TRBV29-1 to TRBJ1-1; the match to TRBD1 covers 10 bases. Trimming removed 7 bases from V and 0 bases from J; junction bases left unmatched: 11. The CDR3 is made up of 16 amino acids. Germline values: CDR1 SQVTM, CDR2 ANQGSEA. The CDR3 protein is CSANDRGLGMNTEAFF. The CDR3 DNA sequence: TGCAGCGCCAATGACAGGGGGCTAGGGATGAACACTGAAGCTTTCTTT.

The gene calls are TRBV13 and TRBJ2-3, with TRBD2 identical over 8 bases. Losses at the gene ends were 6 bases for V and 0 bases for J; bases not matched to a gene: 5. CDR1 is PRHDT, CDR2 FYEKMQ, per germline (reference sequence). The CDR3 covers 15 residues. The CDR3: CASSSGGLSTDTQYF. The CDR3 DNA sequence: TGTGCCAGCAGTTCGGGGGGGCTTAGCACAGATACGCAGTATTTT.

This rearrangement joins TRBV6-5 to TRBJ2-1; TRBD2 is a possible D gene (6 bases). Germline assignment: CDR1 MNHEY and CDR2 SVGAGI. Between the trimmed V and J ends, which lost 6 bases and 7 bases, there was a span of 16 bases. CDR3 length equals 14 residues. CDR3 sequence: CASRSVGGRNEQFF. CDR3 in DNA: TGTGCCAGCAGATCAGTGGGTGGGAGGAATGAGCAGTTCTTC.

CDR3 nucleotide sequence: TGTGCCAGCAGTGACGATAGCGCAAGCACAGATACGCAGTATTTT. Amino acid sequence: CASSDDSASTDTQYF. V usage is TRBV6-4 and J usage is TRBJ2-3, with D possibly being TRBD2 (5 bases). CDR1 is MRHNA and CDR2 is SNTAGT in the germline V gene. This CDR3 has 15 residues. Trimming shortened V by 2 bases and J by 0 bases, and 9 bases separated the two germline ends.